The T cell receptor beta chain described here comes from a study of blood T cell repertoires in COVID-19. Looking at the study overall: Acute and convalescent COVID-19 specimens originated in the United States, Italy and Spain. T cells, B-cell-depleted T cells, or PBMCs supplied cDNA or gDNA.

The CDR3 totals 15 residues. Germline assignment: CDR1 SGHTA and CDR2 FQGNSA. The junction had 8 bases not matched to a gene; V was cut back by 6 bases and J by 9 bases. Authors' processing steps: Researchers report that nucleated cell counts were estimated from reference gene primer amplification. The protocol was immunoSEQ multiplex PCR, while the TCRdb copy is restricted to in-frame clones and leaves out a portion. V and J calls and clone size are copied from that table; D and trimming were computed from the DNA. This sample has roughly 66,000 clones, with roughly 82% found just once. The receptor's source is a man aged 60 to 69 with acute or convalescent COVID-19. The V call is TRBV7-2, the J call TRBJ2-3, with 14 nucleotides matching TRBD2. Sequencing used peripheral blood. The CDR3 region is CASRLTSGGAGTQYF. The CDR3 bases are TGTGCCAGCAGACTGACTAGCGGGGGGGCAGGGACGCAGTATTTT.